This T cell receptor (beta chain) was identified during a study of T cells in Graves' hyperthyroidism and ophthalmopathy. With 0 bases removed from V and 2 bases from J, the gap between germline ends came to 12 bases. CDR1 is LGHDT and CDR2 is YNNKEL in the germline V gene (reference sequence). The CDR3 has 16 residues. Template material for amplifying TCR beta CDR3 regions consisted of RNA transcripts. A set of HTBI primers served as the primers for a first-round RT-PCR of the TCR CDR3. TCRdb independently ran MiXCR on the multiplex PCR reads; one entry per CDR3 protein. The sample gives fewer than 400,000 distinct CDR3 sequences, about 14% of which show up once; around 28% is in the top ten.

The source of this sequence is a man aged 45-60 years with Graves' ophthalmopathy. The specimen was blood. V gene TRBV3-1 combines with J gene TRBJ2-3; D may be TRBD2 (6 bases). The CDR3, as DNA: TGTGCCAGCAGCCAAGATCGGGAGACTACCACAGATACGCAGTATTTT. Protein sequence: CASSQDRETTTDTQYF.